The clone carrying this T cell receptor beta chain was found many times. One entry per CDR3 protein results from TCRdb running MiXCR on the RT-PCR reads. The data hold 550,000 to 750,000 distinct CDR3 sequences, with 14% observed a single time. This CDR3 is 15 amino acids long. Germline CDR1 reads SGHRS; CDR2 reads YFSETQ. The V end was cut by 5 bases, the J end by 0 bases, with 13 bases between. The chain links TRBV5-1 to TRBJ2-3; D might be TRBD2 (5 bases). Sequenced: memory CD4+ T cells from blood. This sequence originates from a female donor in good health, serving as a healthy control. The CDR3 loop reads CASRSTTGSTDTQYF. The CDR3 DNA reads TGCGCCAGCAGATCGACAACGGGGAGCACAGATACGCAGTATTTT.